This record covers a single T cell receptor (beta chain). Its antigen is not yet known. The sample holds no much larger clone one base away, and base qualities are not on file. This record belongs to a study of cytomegalovirus exposure and HLA in healthy donors (dated by TCRdb to the late 2010s). Concerning the study at large: In an earlier analysis of roughly 500 of the donors, less than 350 Gb of sequence data and 90 million to 130 million unique TCR beta sequences from approximately 180 million T cells were reported. In the later analysis, no new phenotypic data were used to find candidate immune exposures; instead, reliance was placed on TCR beta sequences and their occurrence across donors. The study aimed to test whether cataloging public T cell receptors could reveal signatures of past pathogen exposure. A separate validation cohort of 90 to 150 different subjects was used in addition to the 666-subject first cohort. To predict cytomegalovirus infection status, the study combined high-throughput TCR immunosequencing, statistical association of individual TCRs with disease status, and machine learning. Class I and class II HLA loci were covered by the typing at four-digit resolution. An early release that covered 500 to 800 HLA-typed donors contained approximately 300 gigabases of sequencing data and 85 million to 100 million unique TCR sequences. Typing coverage varied by locus: roughly 620-640 donors for A, B, C, DRB1 and DQB1; around 560 for DQA1; 600 to 610 for DPA1; under 490 for DPB1. Several DR-DQ haplotypes were treated as single units for association and clustering because of strong linkage in the cohort. A later genetic analysis used genome-wide SNP genotypes for about 60% of the 666 donors, treating that subset as a discovery cohort. Among the approximately 400 genotyped donors, roughly 80% belonged to the genetic ancestry cluster associated with self-reported Caucasian donors. The study profiled the T cell repertoires of hundreds of subjects by immunosequencing and related them to cytomegalovirus serostatus. An earlier analysis of some 500 of the donors applied high-throughput TCR beta sequencing to assess whether each TCR beta V gene segment acted as functional or pseudogenic. Every repertoire in the discovery cohort had been generated on one and the same sequencing platform. In a later analysis, previously published TCR beta repertoires from fewer than 750 donors were re-analyzed and high-resolution HLA genotyping was added so that TCR occurrence patterns could be studied. Alongside the repertoire data, information on donor age, sex, ethnicity and CMV serostatus was compiled. Across approximately 420 genotyped donors of the cohort, an average of approximately 240,000 unique TCR beta nucleotide sequences per donor were sequenced, and roughly 18% of those sequences were non-productive. The research as a whole found: A total of 150 or so TCR beta chains were listed by the study as associated with cytomegalovirus. Because counts were too low, roughly 18 rarely observed V segments, including chromosome 9 orphons, were left out of the earlier analysis of roughly 600 of the donors. While some public TCRs were present in many individuals, most TCR sequences turned up only very rarely across donors. When HLA alleles, especially DR and DQ, strongly co-occurred, TCR associations were difficult to assign to individual alleles. The sequencing pipeline was judged likely to have produced a cluster of highly shared sequence variants as a technical artifact. Because HLA typing was unavailable for some donors at each locus, only the typed subset was used in association tests. A later analysis found that HLA-associated TCR beta chains were more clonally expanded and had lower generation probabilities than equally common non-associated chains. The authors suggested that the approach could potentially be generalized to other disease states and immunological phenotypes. According to a later analysis, parvovirus B19, influenza, CMV and Epstein-Barr virus appeared linked to several top co-occurrence clusters. According to a later analysis, most CMV-associated TCR beta chains appeared to be HLA-restricted, and the HLA associations seemed to be driven largely by CMV exposure. A further reported finding was that TCR beta sequences accurately predicted the HLA-A and HLA-B alleles for most subjects in the first cohort. Roughly uniform sequencing depth across donors was assumed in presence/absence analyses, although this assumption may not hold. Correlated functional status among segregating V segments might reflect linkage disequilibrium, but an unknown experimental factor could not be ruled out. Specific HLA alleles were associated with roughly 17,000 TCR beta sequences at a false discovery rate of 0.05 in a later analysis. In an earlier analysis of approximately 590 of the donors, most TCR beta V segments appeared in productive rearrangements about 90% or about 30% of the time, broadly matching IMGT annotations. In a later analysis, the rate of TCR association differed among HLA loci, with DRB1 alleles having the most associated TCRs and HLA-C alleles having the fewest. Because the 87-base-pair reads could not distinguish some IMGT-functional V segments, including TRBV6-2 and TRBV6-3, those segments were excluded. The classifier was reported to diagnose cytomegalovirus status with high specificity and sensitivity in both the original cohort and the validation cohort. CMV serostatus was the only immune exposure information available for the cohort. Compared with the roughly 700-donor mean, donors in an Asian-associated ancestry cluster had fewer N-insertions in productive TCRs, according to a later genetic analysis. In a later genetic analysis, a missense DCLRE1C variant was associated with V-gene and J-gene trimming of TCR beta chains, and the association was replicated in an independent cohort. Only TCR beta chains were sequenced in this cohort, and the absence of alpha or paired-chain data limited detectable features. In vitro tests confirmed that a few of the cytomegalovirus-associated TCR beta chains recognize cytomegalovirus antigens.

Counted from cysteine to phenylalanine, this CDR3 has 16 amino acids. The DNA shown is the 48-base CDR3, in frame from base 1. For this chain, trimming is 2 bases at the V end and 2 bases at the J end, and the number of junction bases without a gene match is 6. CDR1 and CDR2 (SEHNR, FQNEAQ) derive from the germline V gene (reference sequence). Libraries were built with the immunoSEQ multiplex PCR assay. For the multiplex PCR, a mixture combining 60 forward primers for TCR Vbeta segments and 13 reverse primers for TCR Jbeta segments was used. The CDR3 region of rearranged TCR beta genes was amplified from genomic DNA by a multiplex PCR assay. The amplified TCR beta libraries were sequenced on the Illumina HiSeq System as 87-base-pair reads. Per the original workflow: In a later analysis, approximately 74 million unique TCR beta chains were counted across the 690 or so repertoires, and about 9.9 million of these chains were shared by at least two donors. A nearest-neighbor algorithm error-corrected the raw reads and collapsed the reads into unique sequences, merging closely related sequences to remove PCR and sequencing errors. To assign V, D and J gene segments, CDR3 sequences were aligned to IMGT reference sequences. For a sequence to be retained, a match of at least six nucleotides to both a V gene segment and a J gene segment was required. Rearrangements were called productive when the CDR3 lacked stop codons and stayed in frame with V and J; all others were non-productive. Following IMGT convention, CDR3 was defined as the stretch from the second conserved V-encoded cysteine to the conserved J-encoded phenylalanine. The earlier analysis of a few hundred of the donors excluded sequences that lacked an unambiguous match to a single V gene segment. An earlier analysis of a few hundred of the donors called V segments functional above 56.7% productive rearrangements and segregating when the between-donor standard deviation exceeded 5%. To diagnose cytomegalovirus status from the catalog of TCR beta chain sequences, a statistical classification framework was built. V and J gene assignment, in a later analysis, came from comparing TCR nucleotide sequences with IMGT/GENE-DB human TR gene sequences. In a later analysis, CDR3 sequences and most-parsimonious VDJ recombination scenarios were assigned using the TCRdist pipeline. In a later analysis, every TCR beta chain was defined by the combination of its CDR3 amino acid sequence and its V-gene family, and reads without a unique V-gene family were dropped. As a way to deal with suspected cross-contamination and a sequencing artifact, a later analysis dropped approximately 570 nucleotide sequences that were highly shared and had low generation probability. A later analysis calculated a clonal expansion index for each public chain from normalized within-repertoire ranks of inferred template counts. Generation probabilities in a later analysis came from a VDJ recombination model fitted to out-of-frame rearrangements, and those results were checked against IGoR. Hypergeometric tests were used in a later analysis to score TCR-TCR, TCR-HLA and TCR-CMV co-occurrence, with a repertoire-size bias correction applied to the TCR pairs. To estimate false discovery rates, a later analysis permuted the HLA or CMV assignments 20 times. A later analysis grouped co-occurring TCRs with DBSCAN, adding TCRdist sequence similarity when clustering within HLA-allele-positive subsets. For co-occurrence clustering, repertoires with fewer than 30,000 or more than 120,000 public chains were excluded, along with 4 to 6 repertoires with anomalous nucleotide sharing. As stored in TCRdb, this immuneACCESS dataset retains in-frame rearrangements with V and J assigned. A fraction of the clones does not appear; measured against another copy, unresolved V genes explain less than half of the discrepancy, and the remainder lacks a known reason. The V and J calls and clone size are taken from that table; D and trimming were inferred from the DNA. The sample records approximately 180,000 clones, around 80% of which are singletons. The top ten clones comprise around 1.7% of the sample.

The cohort comprised 710 or so healthy bone marrow donors. At the time of sampling, all cohort members were nominally healthy, though unrecorded immune exposures were likely present. The donor was CMV seronegative and belonged to the group of 352 seronegative cohort members. Each donor provided a peripheral blood sample, and peripheral blood mononuclear cells were used for TCR beta sequencing. The Qiagen DNeasy Blood Extraction Kit was used to extract genomic DNA from the blood cell samples. The sequencing input was PBMCs. The rearrangement joined TRBV7-9 to TRBJ2-1; TRBD2 fits 7 bases in the junction. The TCR was taken from a woman between 18 and 29 years old in good health and CMV-seronegative. The DNA is as follows: TGTGCCAGCAGCTTACCCGGGGCGGGAGCCTACAATGAGCAGTTCTTC. This encodes CASSLPGAGAYNEQFF.